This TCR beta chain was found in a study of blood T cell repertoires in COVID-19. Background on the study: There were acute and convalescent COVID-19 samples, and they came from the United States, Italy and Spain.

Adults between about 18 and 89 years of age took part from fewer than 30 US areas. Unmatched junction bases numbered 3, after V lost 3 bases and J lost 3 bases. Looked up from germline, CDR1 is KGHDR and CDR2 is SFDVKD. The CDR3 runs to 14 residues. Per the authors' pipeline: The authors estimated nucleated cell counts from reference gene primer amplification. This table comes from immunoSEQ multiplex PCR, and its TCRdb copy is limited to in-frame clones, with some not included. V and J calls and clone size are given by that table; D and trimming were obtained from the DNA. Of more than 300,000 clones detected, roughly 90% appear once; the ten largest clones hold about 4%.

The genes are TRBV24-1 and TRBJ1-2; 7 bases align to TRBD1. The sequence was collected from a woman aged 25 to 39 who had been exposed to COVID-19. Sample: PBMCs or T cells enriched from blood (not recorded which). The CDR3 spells CATSDRTGDYGYTF. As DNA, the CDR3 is TGTGCCACCAGTGATCGGACAGGAGACTATGGCTACACCTTC.